One and the same sample provided the 6 T cell receptor beta chains below, sequenced in a study of CD8 T cells in ankylosing spondylitis (dated by TCRdb to 2016 to 2017). Beyond this particular receptor, the publication reports: A TCR beta motif made up of eight or nine highly homologous amino acid variants appeared to be characteristic of blood from ankylosing spondylitis patients.

Their antigens are not known. Library generation was performed with 5' RACE. Sequencer: Illumina HiSeq 2500. TCRdb took the public reads, trimmed them with fastp at Q25, ran MiXCR for clone calling and kept in-frame beta chains. All rows with the same CDR3 protein become a single entry with the most common DNA and genes. The sample yields approximately 400,000 distinct CDR3 sequences; more than 25% were counted once. Clones ranked in the top ten supply about 0.89% of the sample. Sequenced: blood, either unsorted or a sorted T cell fraction (not recorded which). The receptors originated from a male donor with ankylosing spondylitis.

This clonotype was observed a handful of times. This rearrangement joins TRBV7-9 to TRBJ1-5, with D tentatively TRBD1 (6 bases). Germline V gene lookup returns CDR1 SEHNR and CDR2 FQNEAQ (reference sequence). The CDR3 extends over 16 amino acids. V shed 2 bases and J shed 5 bases, with 16 bases lying between them. The CDR3: CASSLYGGQGDQPQHF. The DNA of the CDR3 is TGTGCCAGCAGCTTATACGGGGGCCAGGGCGATCAGCCCCAGCATTTT.

This clonotype was observed a few times. The V gene is TRBV12-3 or TRBV12-4, the J gene TRBJ1-3, with unresolved D. V lost 8 bases and J lost 0, with 5 bases in between. The CDR3 runs to 12 residues. CDR3 in DNA: TGTGCCAGCCACAGCTCTGGAAACACCATATATTTT. Translation: CASHSSGNTIYF.

The chain combines TRBV5-6 with TRBJ1-2; unclear D gene. The CDR3 loop spans 16 amino acids. V gave up 2 bases and J gave up 1 base, with 15 bases separating them. Germline CDR1 and CDR2: SGHDT and YYEEEE. Written as DNA, the CDR3 is TGTGCCAGCAGCTTTGGCGGTGGTGCTTATAACTATGGCTACACCTTC. This gives the protein CASSFGGGAYNYGYTF.

This clonotype was seen a few times. The V gene is TRBV7-2, the J gene TRBJ2-7, with 9 bases aligning to TRBD1. This CDR3 is built from 14 residues. Germline V gives CDR1 SGHTA, CDR2 FQGNSA. V lost 5 bases to trimming and J lost 3 bases; unmatched junction nucleotides: 5. CDR3 coding DNA: TGTGCCAGCAGCCCAAGGACAGGGGACTACGAGCAGTACTTC. Residues: CASSPRTGDYEQYF.

This clonotype was seen a few times. The V call is TRBV5-1, the J call TRBJ1-1; 8 bases are a match to TRBD1. CDR3 length: 13 amino acids. CDR1 and CDR2 from the germline V gene are SGHRS and YFSETQ. J gave up 0 bases and V 7 bases, and 2 bases lay outside the gene matches. CDR3 sequence (DNA): TGCGCCAGCGGACAGGGCATGAACACTGAAGCTTTCTTT. Translated, it gives CASGQGMNTEAFF.

The chain employs TRBV10-3 and TRBJ2-3; D uncertain. Germline CDR1 ENHRY, CDR2 SYGVKD. The CDR3 covers 15 residues. Trimming stripped 3 bases from V and 6 bases from J, with 16 bases between. This CDR3 is CAISEATPQTDTQYF. The CDR3, as DNA: TGTGCCATCAGTGAAGCCACCCCGCAGACCGATACGCAGTATTTT.